A single T cell receptor beta chain is shown here with its context. This sample is part of a study of blood T cell repertoires in COVID-19. Repertoires were generated with immunoSEQ multiplex PCR, while TCRdb's copy carries only in-frame clones and drops some. The sample includes around 170,000 clones, approximately 83% seen only once; the top ten take 2.5% to 3%. From germline, CDR1 is SGHRS and CDR2 YFSETQ. The CDR3 runs to 13 residues. Trimming removed 8 bases from V and 2 bases from J; junction bases left unmatched: 2. J is TRBJ2-7 and V is TRBV5-1, with 12 bases aligning to TRBD1. This clonotype originated in an older woman with acute or convalescent COVID-19. Sequenced input: peripheral blood. The CDR3 bases are TGCGCCAGTGGGACAGGGGGCGCCTACGAGCAGTACTTC. Amino acids: CASGTGGAYEQYF. Filled out from reference TRBV5-1 and TRBJ2-7, the complete variable domain reads KAGVTQTPRYLIKTRGQQVTLSCSPISGHRSVSWYQQTPGQGLQFLFEYFSETQRNKGNFPGRFSGRQFSNSRSEMNVSTLELGDSALYLCASGTGGAYEQYFGPGTRLTVT.